A single T cell receptor (beta chain) is shown here with its context. Its target is not known. The data were produced by immunoSEQ multiplex PCR, yet TCRdb's version contains in-frame clones alone and is incomplete. This table holds some 150,000 clones, about 91% found once. This sample was included in a study of T cell responses to AZD1222 COVID-19 vaccine. Overall study findings and caveats: The donors showed a predominance of white British ancestry and of females, with possible underestimation of clonal diversity.

Sequencing used peripheral blood, obtained on day 0 of MenACWY control vaccination. The TCR comes from an adult in good health.

CDR3 sequence: CASSPGTDTQYF. CDR3 DNA: TGTGCCAGCAGCCCCGGCACAGATACGCAGTATTTT. The chain is built from TRBV7-6 and TRBJ2-3; D is uncertain. Per the germline V gene, CDR1 is SGHVS and CDR2 is FNYEAQ. V was clipped by 5 bases and J by 1 base, with 4 bases between them. There are 12 residues in the CDR3.